Sequencing of this T cell receptor (beta chain) was carried out in a study of T cells in Graves' hyperthyroidism and ophthalmopathy. A note on this clonotype: No antigen is known for it.

V shed 7 bases and J shed 3 bases, with 15 bases lying between them. The CDR3 covers 14 residues. Germline V gene data show CDR1 as WSHSY and CDR2 as SAAADI. RNA transcripts yielded amplified TCR beta CDR3 regions. When the TCR CDR3 underwent first-round RT-PCR, the HTBI primer set was used. A single record per CDR3 protein comes from TCRdb applying MiXCR to the multiplex PCR reads. The repertoire has some 550,000 distinct CDR3 sequences, around 21% of them found once; the top ten carry around 27%. Overall study results and limits: Separation of ophthalmopathy from stable hyperthyroidism was achieved by a 13 V-J model.

Across 18 months, stable Graves' hyperthyroidism was marked by no progression to ophthalmopathy. This chain links TRBV10-2 with TRBJ1-1, with a tentative D call TRBD1 (6 bases). This sequence was found in a man between 18 and 29 years old with Graves' hyperthyroidism. Specimen: blood. For the CDR3, the DNA is TGCGCCAGCACCCGAATAGGACAGCACACTGAAGCTTTCTTT. Its translation is CASTRIGQHTEAFF.